This T cell receptor beta chain was observed in a study of blood T cells in healthy people across ages (dated by TCRdb to between 2015 and 2017). For the wider study: Template switching captured roughly one uniquely barcoded TCR beta cDNA molecule per two T cells in model experiments. To track age-related changes in TCR beta repertoire diversity, the study relied on deep sequencing normalized with unique cDNA molecular identifiers. Donors were grouped into four age groups: young (average approximately 15 years), middle-aged (roughly 40), aged (roughly 67) and long-lived (about 89). To avoid experimental bias, donors of different ages were randomly spread across the sequencing lanes. Two additional independent replicas of 1 million unique cDNA reads from the same blood draw were analyzed for two donors (one aged 18 to 30 and one aged 80 or older).

At least ten counts were recorded for this clonotype. Its antigen target is currently unknown. No per-base quality is available; no much larger clone lies one base away. The roughly 37 donors, aged roughly 6 to 95 years, were systemically healthy Caucasian individuals from Russia. Each donor gave 8 to 10 milliliters of peripheral blood, drawn into EDTA-treated Vacutainer tubes. Ficoll-Paque density-gradient centrifugation was used to isolate PBMCs, with at least 6.5 million per sample. Trizol reagent was used to extract total RNA from PBMCs, with at least 5 micrograms per sample. For every donor, flow cytometry on a PBMC aliquot measured the percentage of naive CD45RAhigh/CD27high T cells. Measured from the cysteine to the phenylalanine, the CDR3 is 13 residues long. Only the CDR3 region is kept as DNA, spanning 39 bases read in frame from base 1. Sequences MNHNY (CDR1) and SVGAGI (CDR2) are obtained from the germline V gene (reference sequence). V and J lose 6 bases and 0 bases, and a span of 7 bases separates them.

The library was obtained by 5' RACE. TCRdb lists the instrument as Illumina HiSeq 2500. A second PCR of about 7 to 12 cycles was run with a J-beta primer mix and a sample-barcoded 5' primer. A unique molecular identifier was introduced onto each TCR beta cDNA molecule by a template-switch 5' adaptor carrying 12 random nucleotides. Each sample yielded at least 2.5 million CDR3-containing paired-end reads. The Mint cDNA synthesis kit, primed by a TRBC-specific oligonucleotide, was used to synthesize first-strand cDNA from all RNA. After uracil-DNA glycosylase treatment, a first 18-cycle PCR used universal primers M1SS and BC2_uni_R on all cDNA. Concerning the study's data processing: For normalization, 1 million high-quality reads were randomly selected from each sample, with every read carrying a distinct molecular identifier. Reads sharing molecular identifiers were discarded rather than binned into consensus sequences. CDR3 identification, clonotype clustering and error correction used MiTCR with a Q25 quality threshold and the strictest error-elimination algorithm. A nonparametric unseen species model using Euler transformation provided a lower-bound estimate of total TCR beta diversity. Starting from the raw public reads, TCRdb applied fastp trimming at Q25, assembled clones with MiXCR and retained in-frame beta chains. CDR3 protein duplicates are merged, each entry listing the most common genes and DNA. TCRdb, not the original authors, processed these V and J calls. The sample profile shows 600,000 or so distinct CDR3 sequences; around 50% of them were found once. The ten largest clonotypes hold 20% to 25% of the sample.

General study outcomes and caveats: The long-lived group showed more naive CD4+ T cells, fewer expanded clones and increased TCR diversity than the aged group, suggesting age selection. Bulk unsorted PBMC profiling prevented conclusive comparison of naive and antigen-experienced compartments. Total diversity estimates from one million sequenced T cells were considered lower bounds and underestimates. Donor CMV infection status was unknown, potentially confounding age-related changes in expanded clonotypes. As age increased, observed TCR beta diversity per million T cells dropped in a roughly linear way, and a significant reduction was already evident by age about 36. A strong correlation was found between observed TCR beta diversity and the percentage of naive T cells measured by flow cytometry.

Sequences were obtained from blood. The sequence joins TRBV6-6 to TRBJ2-3; a weak D assignment points to TRBD1 (6 bases agree). The receptor's source is a man older than 75 in good health. CDR3 protein: CASRDSSTDTQYF. The nucleotide sequence is given as TGTGCCAGCAGGGACAGCAGCACAGATACGCAGTATTTT.